The 8 T cell receptor beta chains below come from one sample, sequenced in a study of T cells in Graves' hyperthyroidism and ophthalmopathy. Amplified regions were TCR beta CDR3 sequences from RNA transcripts. Researchers ran a first-round RT-PCR on the TCR CDR3 using the HTBI primer set. TCRdb fed the multiplex PCR reads into MiXCR, producing one record per CDR3 protein. The profile shows around 620,000 distinct CDR3 sequences, 11% to 15% of them singletons. Material for sequencing was blood. These receptors came from a woman younger than 30 with Graves' ophthalmopathy.

This clonotype was seen a handful of times. The CDR3 DNA is TGTGCCAGCAGCGTACCGGGACAGGACCCCGGGGAGCTGTTTTTT. Protein product: CASSVPGQDPGELFF. The chain couples TRBV9 to TRBJ2-2, with 8 bases matching TRBD1. The CDR3 is 15 amino acids. Germline CDR1 and CDR2: SGDLS and YYNGEE. The junction had 5 bases not matched to a gene; V was cut back by 1 base and J by 6 bases.

V gene TRBV11-3 combines with J gene TRBJ1-2; 11 bases map to TRBD1. The CDR3 contains 14 residues. V lost 5 bases, J lost 5 bases, and 4 bases stayed unmatched. Germline V CDR1 and CDR2: SGHNT, YENEEA. For the CDR3, the DNA is TGTGCCAGCAGCAAGGGGACAGGGGGGTATGGCTACACCTTC. Residues: CASSKGTGGYGYTF.

This clonotype came up many times. The chain is built from TRBV3-1 and TRBJ1-2, with 8 nucleotides matching TRBD1. The J segment lost 6 bases and the V segment lost 4 bases, leaving 10 bases of the junction unmatched. Germline V gene data show CDR1 as LGHDT and CDR2 as YNNKEL (reference sequence). This CDR3 is built from 15 residues. This CDR3 is CASSPDPDRANGYTF. The CDR3 DNA follows: TGTGCCAGCAGCCCTGACCCGGACAGGGCTAATGGCTACACCTTC. The full variable domain, completed using reference TRBV3-1 and TRBJ1-2, is DTAVSQTPKYLVTQMGNDKSIKCEQNLGHDTMYWYKQDSKKFLKIMFSYNNKELIINETVPNRFSPKSPDKAHLNLHINSLELGDSAVYFCASSPDPDRANGYTFGSGTRLTVV.

This clonotype has just a few counts. The rearrangement uses TRBV20-1 and TRBJ2-3; TRBD2 matches 12 bases. CDR1 and CDR2 (germline): DFQATT, SNEGSKA (reference sequence). CDR3 length equals 21 residues. After removal of 1 base from V and 1 base from J, the junction contained 18 bases not matched to a gene. In DNA, the CDR3 is TGCAGTGCTAGAGGGCCTTCAACTAGCGGGAGGCTCACTGCCGGCACAGATACGCAGTATTTT. It codes for CSARGPSTSGRLTAGTDTQYF.

The table lists this clonotype with many counts. The J gene is TRBJ1-1, the V gene TRBV7-2; maybe TRBD1 (5 bases). Deletions cut 2 bases from V and 3 bases from J, with 13 bases between. There are 15 residues in the CDR3. The germline V gene has CDR1 SGHTA and CDR2 FQGNSA. CDR3 loop: CASSLIGGMYTEAFF. The DNA for the CDR3 is TGTGCCAGCAGCTTAATTGGGGGGATGTACACTGAAGCTTTCTTT.

This clonotype was seen repeatedly, ten times or more. CDR3 loop: CASSFSVPSGTGELFF. The CDR3 DNA reads TGTGCCAGCAGTTTTAGTGTGCCCTCAGGGACCGGGGAGCTGTTTTTT. The V call is TRBV7-6, the J call TRBJ2-2, with D perhaps matching TRBD1 (5 bases). Germline-derived CDR1 and CDR2 are SGHVS and FNYEAQ. The CDR3 contains 16 residues. V was cut by 6 bases and J by 5 bases, with 19 bases left in between.

The chain joins TRBV19 to TRBJ1-2; the D is unclear. The CDR3 runs 14 residues. Germline CDR1 LNHDA, CDR2 SQIVND (reference sequence). V was cut by 7 bases and J by 5 bases, with 17 bases left in between. In DNA form, the CDR3 reads TGTGCCAGTAATGGCCGAGAATTACTGTATGGCTACACCTTC. It codes for CASNGRELLYGYTF. Supplemented by reference TRBV19 and TRBJ1-2, the full variable domain reads DGGITQSPKYLFRKEGQNVTLSCEQNLNHDAMYWYRQDPGQGLRLIYYSQIVNDFQKGDIAEGYSVSREKKESFPLTVTSAQKNPTAFYLCASNGRELLYGYTFGSGTRLTVV.

This clonotype has a count of ten or more. The chain is built from TRBV30 and TRBJ2-1; possibly TRBD2 for D (6 bases). CDR3 length: 14 amino acids. V lost 0 bases and J lost 7, with 13 bases in between. Germline assignment: CDR1 GTSNPN and CDR2 SVGIG (reference sequence). The CDR3 here is CAWSVGAGGNEQFF. In nucleotides, the CDR3 is TGTGCCTGGAGTGTGGGAGCGGGCGGGAATGAGCAGTTCTTC.